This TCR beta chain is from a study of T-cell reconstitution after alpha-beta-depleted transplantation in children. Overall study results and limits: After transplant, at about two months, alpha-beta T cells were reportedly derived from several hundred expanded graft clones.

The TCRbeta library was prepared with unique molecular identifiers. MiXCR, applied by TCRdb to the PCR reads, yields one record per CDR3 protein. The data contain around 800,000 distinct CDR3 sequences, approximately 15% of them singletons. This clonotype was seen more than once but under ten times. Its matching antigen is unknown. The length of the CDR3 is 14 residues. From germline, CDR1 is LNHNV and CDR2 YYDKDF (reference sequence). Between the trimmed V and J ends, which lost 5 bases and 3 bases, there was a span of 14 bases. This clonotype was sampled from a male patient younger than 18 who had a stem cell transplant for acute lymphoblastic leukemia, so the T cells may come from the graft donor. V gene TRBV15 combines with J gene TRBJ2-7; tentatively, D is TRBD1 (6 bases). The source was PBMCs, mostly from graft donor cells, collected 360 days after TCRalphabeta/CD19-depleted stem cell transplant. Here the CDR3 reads CATSPQGSVYEQYF. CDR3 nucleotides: TGTGCCACCAGCCCACAGGGTTCCGTCTACGAGCAGTACTTC. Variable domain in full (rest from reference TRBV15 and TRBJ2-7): DAMVIQNPRYQVTQFGKPVTLSCSQTLNHNVMYWYQQKSSQAPKLLFHYYDKDFNNEADTPDNFQSRRPNTSFCFLDIRSPGLGDTAMYLCATSPQGSVYEQYFGPGTRLTVT.